What follows is one TCR beta chain and its context. Germline assignment: CDR1 MNHEY and CDR2 SMNVEV (reference sequence). The V gene lost 3 bases and the J gene lost 7 bases, with 10 bases spanning the gap. The CDR3 extends over 13 amino acids. A second about 6 to 12 cycle PCR used barcoded and J-beta primers. Via MiXCR, TCRdb re-called the 5' RACE reads, giving one row per CDR3 protein. The sample lists around 2 million distinct CDR3 sequences, more than 35% seen once, with around 23% in the top ten. The data originate from a study of blood T cells in healthy people across ages. This chain joins TRBV27 and TRBJ1-5; D uncertain. The sequence was collected from a human donor in good health. The sequencing input was blood. The CDR3 spells CASSLAVSQPQHF. CDR3 sequence (DNA): TGTGCCAGCAGTTTGGCAGTCAGCCAGCCCCAGCATTTT.